Following are 4 T cell receptor beta chains from one sample sequenced in a study of T cell changes during pregnancy in multiple sclerosis. Produced via immunoSEQ multiplex PCR; TCRdb's table is partial and in-frame only. The sample lists about 70,000 clones; 75% to 95% were seen once. This material consisted of peripheral blood, taken in the first trimester of pregnancy. These receptors were obtained from a female donor with multiple sclerosis, enrolled in a pregnancy study.

The CDR3 DNA is TGTGCCAGCAGCTATACGTCGGGTACGACCTCAACTAGCACAGATACGCAGTATTTT. Protein: CASSYTSGTTSTSTDTQYF. The chain uses TRBV14 and TRBJ2-3, with D unresolved. This CDR3 spans 19 amino acids. V lost 5 bases and J 0 bases, leaving 24 bases between the germline ends. Looked up from germline, CDR1 is SGHDN and CDR2 is FVKESK.

The chain has TRBV7-3 and TRBJ2-3, with 9 bases fitting TRBD2. The CDR3 is 14 amino acids. In germline, CDR1 is SGHTA, CDR2 FQGTGA. Trimming took 6 bases from V and 2 from J; bases not matched to a gene: 3. The CDR3 sequence: CASRAGGPTDTQYF. The CDR3, as DNA: TGTGCCAGCAGAGCGGGAGGACCCACAGATACGCAGTATTTT.

The chain combines TRBV10-3 with TRBJ1-3; unclear D gene. From germline, CDR1 is ENHRY and CDR2 SYGVKD. Trimming left V 3 bases short and J 4 bases short, with 10 bases between. This CDR3 region has 14 residues. Here the CDR3 DNA reads TGTGCCATCAGTGATAGGACTATCGGAAACACCATATATTTT. This gives the protein CAISDRTIGNTIYF.

The CDR3: CASSPAATEISYEQYF. CDR3 sequence (DNA): TGTGCCAGCAGCCCGGCGGCGACAGAGATCTCCTACGAGCAGTACTTC. The chain carries TRBV7-3 and TRBJ2-7; possibly TRBD1 for D (5 bases). CDR1 is SGHTA, CDR2 FQGTGA, per germline. V was cut by 5 bases and J by 0 bases, with 17 bases left in between. This CDR3 contains 16 residues.